The source of this T cell receptor beta chain is a study of graft-versus-host responses after intestinal transplantation. CDR1 MNHEY and CDR2 SMNVEV come from the germline V gene (reference sequence). Trimming removed 2 bases at V and 7 bases at J, with 5 bases between. This CDR3 has 12 residues. Profiling relied on immunoSEQ multiplex PCR, and the TCRdb table lists in-frame clones only, not all of them. The table lists over 70,000 clones, 83% of them singletons. With respect to this clone: What it recognizes is unknown.

General observations from the study: Declines in HvG clones occurring early post-transplant were associated with peak circulating GvH clone levels. Clonal ratios of graft-versus-host to host-versus-graft in allografts were high for patients exhibiting graft-donor T cell macrochimerism.

The chain uses TRBV27 and TRBJ1-4; D possibly corresponds to TRBD1 (5 bases). This sequence was found in a human donor who received an intestinal transplant. This material consisted of unstimulated CD8+ T cells sorted from spleen or lymph node cells, taken before intestinal transplant. CDR3: CASSLQGEKLFF. CDR3 bases: TGTGCCAGCAGTTTACAGGGTGAAAAACTGTTTTTT. The full variable domain, rest sourced from reference TRBV27 and TRBJ1-4, is EAQVTQNPRYLITVTGKKLTVTCSQNMNHEYMSWYRQDPGLGLRQIYYSMNVEVTDKGDVPEGYKVSRKEKRNFPLILESPSPNQTSLYFCASSLQGEKLFFGSGTQLSVL.